One and the same sample provided the 31 T cell receptor beta chains below, sequenced in a study of blood T cell repertoires in COVID-19. TCRdb keeps only in-frame clones here, not all; method: immunoSEQ multiplex PCR. The table records 250,000 to 350,000 clones, 70% to 85% of them present only once. Sequencing was performed on peripheral blood. Every receptor here comes from a human donor with COVID-19, enrolled during active disease. The donor label of this sample is uncertain.

V and J are TRBV30 and TRBJ1-1; perhaps TRBD1 as D (6 bases). The ends were cut back, 2 bases at V and 1 base at J, with 35 bases in the middle. CDR1 and CDR2 (germline): GTSNPN, SVGIG (reference sequence). CDR3 length equals 22 residues. Here the CDR3 reads CAWSLGLRWGLGRGASNTEAFF. CDR3 in DNA: TGTGCCTGGAGTCTTGGACTCAGGTGGGGATTGGGCAGGGGAGCTTCGAACACTGAAGCTTTCTTT.

This clone was counted at least ten times. This chain uses TRBV4-3 with TRBJ2-7, with D possibly matching TRBD2 (5 bases). The V end was cut by 1 base, the J end by 7 bases, with 14 bases between. The CDR3 runs 14 residues. Germline V gene sequence: CDR1 LGHNA, CDR2 YSLEER. Written as DNA, the CDR3 is TGCGCCAGCAGCCAAGGTGTCCTTTCGGGGGAGCAGTACTTC. Residues: CASSQGVLSGEQYF.

The V and J genes are TRBV6-6 and TRBJ2-2, with 12 nucleotides matching TRBD2. V lost 6 bases, J lost 6 bases, and 8 bases stayed unmatched. Germline lookup yields CDR1 MNHNY and CDR2 SVGAGI (reference sequence). The CDR3 has 16 amino acids. The CDR3 here is CASRELAGGPAGELFF. CDR3 DNA sequence: TGTGCCAGCAGAGAACTAGCGGGAGGTCCTGCCGGGGAGCTGTTTTTT.

The chain joins TRBV19 to TRBJ2-7; 8 bases fit TRBD2. V trimming: 5 bases; J trimming: 2 bases; junction bases outside the gene matches: 5. The CDR3 sequence is 14 residues long. From germline, CDR1 is LNHDA and CDR2 SQIVND (reference sequence). The CDR3 loop reads CASSSQRGPYEQYF. CDR3 DNA: TGTGCCAGTAGTTCCCAGCGGGGGCCCTACGAGCAGTACTTC.

The rearrangement uses TRBV7-9 and TRBJ2-7; no definite D call. Deletions cut 5 bases from V and 4 bases from J, with 18 bases between. The CDR3 length is 15 residues. CDR1 and CDR2 (germline): SEHNR, FQNEAQ (reference sequence). The CDR3 DNA sequence: TGTGCCAGCAGCCGTTTGAGCGAAGGTTCGTACGAGCAGTACTTC. Its translation: CASSRLSEGSYEQYF.

The CDR3 DNA follows: TGTGCCAGCAGCCTGGGGGGAAACCGCAATCAGCCCCAGCATTTT. This codes for CASSLGGNRNQPQHF. This chain uses TRBV9 with TRBJ1-5; a weak D match, TRBD1 (5 bases). From germline, CDR1 is SGDLS and CDR2 YYNGEE. Trimming pared 4 bases from V and 2 bases from J, leaving 13 bases between. This CDR3 is 15 amino acids long.

The CDR3 DNA follows: TGCAGCCACCTCAGACAGGGGGTAAACACTGAAGCTTTCTTT. It is translated as CSHLRQGVNTEAFF. The chain joins TRBV29-1 to TRBJ1-1; 9 bases fit TRBD1. From germline, CDR1 is SQVTM and CDR2 ANQGSEA. Trimming took 8 bases from V and 2 from J; bases not matched to a gene: 9. CDR3 size: 14 residues.

The rearrangement links TRBV11-2 to TRBJ2-5, with 7 nucleotides matching TRBD2. The trim removed 3 bases at V and 4 bases at J, leaving 5 bases unmatched. The germline CDR1 and CDR2 sequences are SGHAT and FQNNGV. There are 14 residues in the CDR3. The CDR3 loop is CASSFGPGGETQYF. DNA of the CDR3: TGTGCCAGCAGCTTTGGCCCGGGGGGAGAGACCCAGTACTTC.

The chain employs TRBV7-2 and TRBJ2-1, with a tentative D call TRBD2 (6 bases). The CDR3 extends over 19 amino acids. V dropped 5 bases and J dropped 0 bases, with 23 bases sitting between them. Germline values: CDR1 SGHTA, CDR2 FQGNSA. This CDR3 reads CASSGRRPTTLSSYNEQFF. The CDR3 region has the DNA TGTGCCAGCAGCGGGAGGAGGCCAACTACCTTGAGCTCCTACAATGAGCAGTTCTTC.

On this clone: The same CDR3 is also encoded by other DNA sequences in this sample. V and J are TRBV18 and TRBJ1-6; the D is unclear. Germline CDR1 KGHSH, CDR2 LQKENI. This CDR3 spans 14 amino acids. Between the trimmed V and J ends, which lost 3 bases and 10 bases, there was a span of 13 bases. The CDR3 loop reads CASSPAGSGSPLHF. In DNA, the CDR3 is TGTGCCAGCTCACCCGCGGGGTCTGGGTCACCCCTCCACTTT. The entire variable domain, with the rest obtained from reference TRBV18 and TRBJ1-6, is as follows: NAGVMQNPRHLVRRRGQEARLRCSPMKGHSHVYWYRQLPEEGLKFMVYLQKENIIDESGMPKERFSAEFPKEGPSILRIQQVVRGDSAAYFCASSPAGSGSPLHFGNGTRLTVT.

The rearrangement links TRBV14 to TRBJ2-2; maybe TRBD1 (5 bases). The V end lost 1 base, the J end lost 1 base, and 13 bases lay between the germline ends. The CDR3 totals 17 residues. CDR1 is SGHDN, CDR2 FVKESK, per germline. DNA of the CDR3: TGTGCCAGCAGCCAAGTTCCAGGGTTTCTGAACACCGGGGAGCTGTTTTTT. Translating gives CASSQVPGFLNTGELFF.

In regard to this clone: Different DNA sequences within this sample yield the same CDR3. V usage is TRBV3-1 (or the pseudogene TRBV3-2) and J usage is TRBJ1-6, with 7 bases fitting TRBD1. Germline lookup yields CDR1 LGHDT and CDR2 YNNKEL (reference sequence). V shed 3 bases, J shed 10 bases, and the junction held 3 bases outside the gene matches. The CDR3 runs 13 residues. The chain's CDR3 is CASSQAGGSPLHF. Written as DNA, the CDR3 is TGTGCCAGCAGCCAGGCAGGGGGATCACCCCTCCACTTT.

The sample holds a few counts of this clone. The genes are TRBV9 and TRBJ2-1; 9 nucleotides line up with TRBD2. CDR1 is SGDLS and CDR2 is YYNGEE in the germline V gene. With 0 bases clipped from V and 4 bases from J, the junction kept 8 bases outside the gene matches. CDR3 length equals 17 residues. CDR3 amino acids: CASSVAPTSGRYNEQFF. The CDR3 nucleotides are TGTGCCAGCAGCGTAGCCCCGACTAGCGGACGTTACAATGAGCAGTTCTTC.

This clone has only a few counts. The V and J genes are TRBV21-1 and TRBJ1-5. TRBV21-1 is a pseudogene segment. This CDR3 comprises 16 residues. Written as DNA, the CDR3 is TGTGCCAGCAAGCAATCCGGACCCGGGGGAAAACAGCCCCAGCATTTT. Translated: CASKQSGPGGKQPQHF.

The chain uses TRBV27 and TRBJ1-2; D remains ambiguous. Germline V gives CDR1 MNHEY, CDR2 SMNVEV (reference sequence). The CDR3 runs 13 residues. V lost 0 bases and J 5 bases, leaving 7 bases between the germline ends. In DNA, the CDR3 is TGTGCCAGCAGTTTATCCGGGTTTTATGGCTACACCTTC. Encoded protein: CASSLSGFYGYTF.

The chain carries TRBV6-5 and TRBJ1-1, with D unresolved. Germline CDR1 MNHEY, CDR2 SVGAGI. The CDR3 totals 13 residues. Trimming removed 6 bases from V and 8 bases from J, with 16 bases in between. The CDR3 spells CASRTGSTGEAFF. For the CDR3, the DNA is TGTGCCAGCAGAACGGGTTCCACTGGGGAAGCTTTCTTT.

This CDR3 reads CASSPASGRETQYF. The CDR3 DNA reads TGTGCCAGCTCACCGGCTAGCGGGCGGGAGACCCAGTACTTC. This chain uses TRBV18 with TRBJ2-5; 8 positions agree with TRBD2. Germline-derived CDR1 and CDR2 are KGHSH and LQKENI. The CDR3 consists of 14 residues. J lost 5 bases, V lost 3 bases, and 5 bases had no gene match.

This clone came up once. CDR3 sequence: CASSWTSGRRTGELFF. CDR3 nucleotides: TGTGCCAGTAGTTGGACTAGCGGGAGAAGAACCGGGGAGCTGTTTTTT. The chain uses TRBV19 and TRBJ2-2; 13 bases match TRBD2. J was trimmed by 5 bases and V by 5 bases; bases with no gene match: 5. The germline gives CDR1 LNHDA, CDR2 SQIVND (reference sequence). There are 16 residues in the CDR3.

The chain combines TRBV7-9 with TRBJ1-1, with 8 bases fitting TRBD1. V was clipped by 7 bases and J by 2 bases; unmatched bases: 9. Germline CDR1 reads SEHNR; CDR2 reads FQNEAQ (reference sequence). This CDR3 contains 15 residues. CDR3 sequence (DNA): TGTGCCAGCACCGAACCGGGACAGGCAAACACTGAAGCTTTCTTT. This gives the protein CASTEPGQANTEAFF.

This clone has a single count. The rearrangement links TRBV5-4 to TRBJ1-4, with TRBD1 identical over 8 bases. Germline V gene data show CDR1 as SGHNT and CDR2 as YYREEE (reference sequence). With 2 bases clipped from V and 7 bases from J, the junction kept 7 bases outside the gene matches. The CDR3 loop spans 15 amino acids. The CDR3 nucleotides are TGTGCCAGCAGCTTTACAGGGGGGATGGGTGAAAAACTGTTTTTT. This encodes CASSFTGGMGEKLFF.

The chain couples TRBV12-3 or TRBV12-4 to TRBJ2-2, with D maybe TRBD2 (5 bases). V was pared by 6 bases and J by 1 base, with 6 bases between. There are 13 residues in the CDR3. As DNA, the CDR3 is TGTGCCAGCAGCCGGGGGAACACCGGGGAGCTGTTTTTT. It translates to CASSRGNTGELFF.

CDR3 loop: CSVDGLAGEQYF. The CDR3 coding sequence is TGCAGCGTCGATGGACTAGCCGGCGAGCAGTACTTC. The J gene is TRBJ2-7, the V gene TRBV29-1; the match to TRBD2 covers 8 bases. Germline V lookup: CDR1 SQVTM, CDR2 ANQGSEA. This CDR3 spans 12 amino acids. J was trimmed by 6 bases and V by 6 bases; bases with no gene match: 7.

The chain combines TRBV5-1 with TRBJ2-5; TRBD2 aligns across 10 bases. This CDR3 has 17 amino acids. The J segment lost 5 bases and the V segment lost 4 bases, leaving 14 bases of the junction unmatched. Germline CDR1 and CDR2: SGHRS and YFSETQ. The DNA for the CDR3 is TGCGCCAGCAGCCCCCCAGGGCGAGCGGGAGGGCCTGAGACCCAGTACTTC. It yields the protein CASSPPGRAGGPETQYF.

The rearrangement links TRBV5-5 to TRBJ2-7; the D gene is possibly TRBD1 (7 bases). Germline V lookup: CDR1 SGHKS, CDR2 YYEKEE (reference sequence). The CDR3 sequence is 14 residues long. Trimming pared 0 bases from V and 6 bases from J, leaving 13 bases between. CDR3 residues: CASSLEEGAREQYF. CDR3 bases: TGTGCCAGCAGCTTGGAGGAGGGGGCGCGCGAGCAGTACTTC.

The V call is TRBV7-9, the J call TRBJ2-7; tentative D call: TRBD2 (5 bases). CDR3 size: 15 residues. Trimming took off 5 bases at V and 7 bases at J, with 21 bases between the two ends. Germline V gene sequence: CDR1 SEHNR, CDR2 FQNEAQ (reference sequence). The CDR3 here is CASSRIGVSSEEQYF. The CDR3 region has the DNA TGTGCCAGCAGCCGTATCGGGGTATCCTCGGAGGAGCAGTACTTC.

This rearrangement joins TRBV6-1 to TRBJ2-1; 11 bases agree with TRBD1. Trimming took 1 base from V and 13 from J; bases not matched to a gene: 12. CDR1 is MNHNS and CDR2 is SASEGT in the germline V gene. The CDR3 spans 16 residues. CDR3 DNA sequence: TGTGCCAGCAGTGAAGATAAGGACAGGGGGCGACCTAAACAGTTCTTC. Translated, it gives CASSEDKDRGRPKQFF.

J is TRBJ2-5 and V is TRBV5-1, with 10 bases aligning to TRBD1. The CDR3 runs to 15 residues. V was pared by 0 bases and J by 5 bases, with 4 bases of the junction left unmatched. The germline V gene has CDR1 SGHRS and CDR2 YFSETQ. This chain's CDR3 is CASSLARTGGETQYF. The CDR3 DNA follows: TGCGCCAGCAGCTTGGCCCGGACAGGGGGGGAGACCCAGTACTTC.

This chain uses TRBV13 with TRBJ2-2, with TRBD2 as a possible D gene (5 bases). V was pared by 0 bases and J by 7 bases, with 6 bases between. There are 13 residues in the CDR3. The germline V gene has CDR1 PRHDT and CDR2 FYEKMQ (reference sequence). For the CDR3, the DNA is TGTGCCAGCAGCTTAGGTCGGGACGGGGAGCTGTTTTTT. Protein product: CASSLGRDGELFF.

The V and J genes are TRBV5-1 and TRBJ2-1; 9 bases agree with TRBD1. The V gene end was trimmed by 4 bases and the J gene end by 8 bases; junction bases not matched to a gene: 16. The germline V gene encodes CDR1 SGHRS and CDR2 YFSETQ. The CDR3 length is 17 residues. The CDR3 sequence: CASSLLPGTGMSDEQFF. Here the CDR3 DNA reads TGCGCCAGCAGCCTTCTTCCCGGGACAGGGATGTCCGATGAGCAGTTCTTC.

The V and J genes are TRBV11-2 and TRBJ1-2; D gene unclear. The CDR3 is made up of 13 amino acids. V was trimmed by 3 bases and J by 2 bases, leaving 7 bases between them. The germline CDR1 and CDR2 sequences are SGHAT and FQNNGV. Written as DNA, the CDR3 is TGTGCCAGCAGCTTTGACACCAACTATGGCTACACCTTC. Amino acid sequence: CASSFDTNYGYTF.

V is TRBV29-1 and J is TRBJ2-7; 9 nucleotides match TRBD2. V shed 7 bases and J 6 bases; nucleotides not matched to a gene: 10. The CDR3 consists of 13 residues. CDR1 is SQVTM, CDR2 ANQGSEA, per germline. CDR3 coding DNA: TGCAGCGGATTAGCGGGAGCTGAGTCCGAGCAGTACTTC. Residues: CSGLAGAESEQYF.